This T cell receptor beta chain is drawn from a study of IL-32 and malignant T cell survival in cutaneous lymphoma (dated by TCRdb to the early 2020s). As for the study more broadly: Whether the surviving TCR Vbeta+ T cells in IL-32 cultures were the malignant clone rather than benign T cells sharing that Vbeta was tested by high-throughput TCR sequencing. Samples from two CTCL donors were studied by high-throughput TCR sequencing, and IL-32beta was confirmed to support malignant T cell survival in vitro.

Blood samples came from patients with leukemic cutaneous T cell lymphoma (Sezary syndrome) treated at a US cutaneous lymphoma program. Ficoll centrifugation was used to isolate peripheral blood mononuclear cells from the patients' blood. Genomic DNA was extracted with the QIAamp DNA Mini kit and was profiled by immunoSEQ with roughly 85-450 ng of DNA template. TCRdb took over this immuneACCESS table, retaining in-frame rearrangements with V and J assigned. Such tables are incomplete; in checked studies, under half of the missing clones stem from an unresolved V gene, and the remainder is unexplained. Across this sample there are roughly 940 clones, with around 80% seen only once. The ten largest clones take up 0.67% of the sample. In regard to this clone: Its antigen specificity is not known. No much larger clonotype is one base removed from it; base qualities were not supplied.

The CDR3 goes from the cysteine to the phenylalanine over 13 residues. Only the CDR3 portion is preserved as DNA: 39 bases, with reading frame beginning at the first base. Relative to germline, V is 5 bases shorter and J is 4 bases shorter, with 9 bases between their ends. As encoded in the germline V gene (reference sequence), CDR1 is LNHDA while CDR2 is SQIVND. What the study reported, not specific to this receptor: No exact culture duration for the TCR-sequenced samples was stated in the methods. According to TCR sequencing, the TCRs of malignant T cells persisted after in vitro culture with IL-32beta. The kinetics of enhanced malignant T cell survival in culture differed somewhat from one CTCL blood donor to another. IL-32beta appeared to support malignant T cell survival in vitro by inducing large CD14+ antigen-presenting cells that reduced apoptosis.

In this chain, TRBV19 is recombined with TRBJ1-3; a tentative D match to TRBD1 spans 6 bases. Here the sequenced sample was blood, taken on day 0. This sequence was found in a human donor with cutaneous T cell lymphoma. The CDR3 sequence is CASSQGPGNTIYF. The DNA sequence reads TGTGCCAGTAGTCAGGGGCCGGGAAACACCATATATTTT.